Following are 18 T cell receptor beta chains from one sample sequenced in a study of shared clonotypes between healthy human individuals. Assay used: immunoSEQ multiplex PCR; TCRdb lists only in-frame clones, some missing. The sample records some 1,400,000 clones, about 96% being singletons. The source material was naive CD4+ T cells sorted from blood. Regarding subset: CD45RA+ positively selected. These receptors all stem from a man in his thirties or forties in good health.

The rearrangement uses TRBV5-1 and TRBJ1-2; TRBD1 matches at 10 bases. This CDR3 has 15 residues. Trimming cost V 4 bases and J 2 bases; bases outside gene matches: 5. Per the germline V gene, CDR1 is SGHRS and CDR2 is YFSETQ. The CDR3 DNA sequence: TGCGCCAGCAGCAGAACGACAGGGGGCAACTATGGCTACACCTTC. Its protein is CASSRTTGGNYGYTF.

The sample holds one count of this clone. CDR3 nucleotide sequence: TGTGCCAGCAGCTTCGCAGGCAGACAAGAGACCCAGTACTTC. Its translation: CASSFAGRQETQYF. This rearrangement joins TRBV5-4 to TRBJ2-5; D gene ambiguous. V lost 2 bases, J lost 2 bases, and 10 bases lay in between. CDR3 length: 14 amino acids. Germline CDR1 SGHNT, CDR2 YYREEE (reference sequence).

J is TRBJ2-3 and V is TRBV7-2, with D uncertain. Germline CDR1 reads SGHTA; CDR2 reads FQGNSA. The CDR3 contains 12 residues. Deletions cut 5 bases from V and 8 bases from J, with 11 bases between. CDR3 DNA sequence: TGTGCCAGCAGCCCCCCGTTCGGTACGCAGTATTTT. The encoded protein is CASSPPFGTQYF. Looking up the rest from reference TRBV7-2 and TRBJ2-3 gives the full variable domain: GAGVSQSPSNKVTEKGKDVELRCDPISGHTALYWYRQSLGQGLEFLIYFQGNSAPDKSGLPSDRFSAERTGGSVSTLTIQRTQQEDSAVYLCASSPPFGTQYFGPGTRLTVL.

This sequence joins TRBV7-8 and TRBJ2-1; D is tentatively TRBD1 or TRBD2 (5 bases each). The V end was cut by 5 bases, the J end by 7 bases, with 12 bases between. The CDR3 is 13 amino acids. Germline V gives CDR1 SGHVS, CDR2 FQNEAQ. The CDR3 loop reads CASSTGPLNEQFF. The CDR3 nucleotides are TGTGCCAGCAGCACGGGACCGCTGAATGAGCAGTTCTTC.

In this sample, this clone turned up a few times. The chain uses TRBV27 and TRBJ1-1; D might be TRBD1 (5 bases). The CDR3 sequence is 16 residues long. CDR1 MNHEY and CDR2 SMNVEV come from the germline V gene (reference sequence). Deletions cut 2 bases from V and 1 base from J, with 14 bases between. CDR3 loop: CASSLLQGLKNTEAFF. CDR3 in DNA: TGTGCCAGCAGTTTACTCCAGGGCCTTAAGAACACTGAAGCTTTCTTT.

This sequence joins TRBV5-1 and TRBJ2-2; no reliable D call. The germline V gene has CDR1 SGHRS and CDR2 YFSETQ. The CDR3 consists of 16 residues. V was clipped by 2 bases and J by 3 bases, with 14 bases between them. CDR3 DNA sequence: TGCGCCAGCAGCTTTTTACACCAAGCGTACACCGGGGAGCTGTTTTTT. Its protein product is CASSFLHQAYTGELFF.

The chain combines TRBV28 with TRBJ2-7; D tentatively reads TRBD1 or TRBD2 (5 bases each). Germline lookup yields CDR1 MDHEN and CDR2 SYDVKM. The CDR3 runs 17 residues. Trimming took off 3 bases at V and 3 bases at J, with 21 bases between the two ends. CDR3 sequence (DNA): TGTGCCAGCAGTTTCGGGGCGCTTATGCCCCGATTCTACGAGCAGTACTTC. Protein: CASSFGALMPRFYEQYF.

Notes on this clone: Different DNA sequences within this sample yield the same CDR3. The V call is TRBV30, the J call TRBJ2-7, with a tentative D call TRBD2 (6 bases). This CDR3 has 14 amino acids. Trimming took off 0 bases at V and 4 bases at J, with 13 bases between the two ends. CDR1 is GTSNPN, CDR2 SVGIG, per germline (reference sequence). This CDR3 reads CAWSVGGVGYEQYF. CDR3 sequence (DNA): TGTGCCTGGAGTGTAGGAGGGGTTGGGTACGAGCAGTACTTC.

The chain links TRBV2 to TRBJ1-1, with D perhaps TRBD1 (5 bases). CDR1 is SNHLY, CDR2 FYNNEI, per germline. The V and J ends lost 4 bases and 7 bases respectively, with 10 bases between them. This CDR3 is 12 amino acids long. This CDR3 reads CASSVQGDEAFF. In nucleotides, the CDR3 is TGTGCCAGCAGTGTTCAGGGTGATGAAGCTTTCTTT.

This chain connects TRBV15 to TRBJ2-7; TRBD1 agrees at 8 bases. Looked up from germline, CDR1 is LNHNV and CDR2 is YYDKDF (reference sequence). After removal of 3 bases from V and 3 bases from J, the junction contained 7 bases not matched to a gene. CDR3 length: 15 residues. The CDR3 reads CATSRAGQGVYEQYF. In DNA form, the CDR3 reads TGTGCCACCAGCAGGGCTGGACAGGGAGTCTACGAGCAGTACTTC.

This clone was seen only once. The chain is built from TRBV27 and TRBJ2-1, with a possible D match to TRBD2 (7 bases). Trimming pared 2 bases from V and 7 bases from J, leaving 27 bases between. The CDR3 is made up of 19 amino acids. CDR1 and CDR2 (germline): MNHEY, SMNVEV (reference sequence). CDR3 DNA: TGTGCCAGCAGTTTAAAGGGGGGTACCCGCGGGAGAGTAAGTAATGAGCAGTTCTTC. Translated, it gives CASSLKGGTRGRVSNEQFF.

The CDR3 loop reads CASSFGQGFYEQYF. The CDR3 DNA is TGTGCCAGCAGTTTCGGACAGGGGTTCTACGAGCAGTACTTC. The chain recombines TRBV27 with TRBJ2-7; 9 bases match TRBD1. The CDR3 contains 14 residues. V lost 3 bases to trimming and J lost 3 bases; unmatched junction nucleotides: 3. The germline V gene has CDR1 MNHEY and CDR2 SMNVEV (reference sequence).

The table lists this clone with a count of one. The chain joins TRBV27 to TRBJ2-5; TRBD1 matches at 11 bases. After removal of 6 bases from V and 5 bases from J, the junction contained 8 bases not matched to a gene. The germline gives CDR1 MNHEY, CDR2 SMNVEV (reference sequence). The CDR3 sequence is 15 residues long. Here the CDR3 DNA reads TGTGCCAGCAGAAAAGGACAGGGGGCGAGGGAGACCCAGTACTTC. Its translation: CASRKGQGARETQYF.

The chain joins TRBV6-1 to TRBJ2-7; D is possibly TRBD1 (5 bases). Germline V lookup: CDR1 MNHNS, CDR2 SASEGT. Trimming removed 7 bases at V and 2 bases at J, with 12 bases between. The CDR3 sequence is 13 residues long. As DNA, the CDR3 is TGTGCCAGCACCAGGGTAATGCCCTACGAGCAGTACTTC. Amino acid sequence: CASTRVMPYEQYF.

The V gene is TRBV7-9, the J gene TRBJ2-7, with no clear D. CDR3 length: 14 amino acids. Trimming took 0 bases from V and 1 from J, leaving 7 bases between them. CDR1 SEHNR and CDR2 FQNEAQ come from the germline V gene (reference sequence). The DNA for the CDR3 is TGTGCCAGCAGCTTAGCGACGCTATCCTACGAGCAGTACTTC. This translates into CASSLATLSYEQYF.

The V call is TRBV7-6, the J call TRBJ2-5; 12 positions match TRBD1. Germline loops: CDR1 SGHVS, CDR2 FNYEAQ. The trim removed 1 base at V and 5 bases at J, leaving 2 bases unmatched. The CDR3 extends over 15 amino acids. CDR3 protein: CASSLGGTGGETQYF. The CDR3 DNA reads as TGTGCCAGCAGCTTAGGAGGGACAGGGGGCGAGACCCAGTACTTC.

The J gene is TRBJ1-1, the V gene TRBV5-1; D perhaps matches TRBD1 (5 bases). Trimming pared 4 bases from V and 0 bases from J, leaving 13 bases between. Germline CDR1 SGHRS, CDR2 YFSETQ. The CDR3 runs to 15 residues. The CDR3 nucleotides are TGCGCCAGCAGCCCAGACCGGGGGATGAACACTGAAGCTTTCTTT. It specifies CASSPDRGMNTEAFF. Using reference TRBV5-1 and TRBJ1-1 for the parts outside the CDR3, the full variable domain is KAGVTQTPRYLIKTRGQQVTLSCSPISGHRSVSWYQQTPGQGLQFLFEYFSETQRNKGNFPGRFSGRQFSNSRSEMNVSTLELGDSALYLCASSPDRGMNTEAFFGQGTRLTVV.

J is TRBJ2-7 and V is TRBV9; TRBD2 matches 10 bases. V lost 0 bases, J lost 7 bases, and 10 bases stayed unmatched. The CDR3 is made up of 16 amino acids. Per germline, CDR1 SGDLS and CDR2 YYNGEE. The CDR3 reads CASSVVASGSRREQYF. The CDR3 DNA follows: TGTGCCAGCAGCGTAGTGGCTAGCGGGAGTCGGAGGGAGCAGTACTTC.